This TCR beta chain comes out of a study of blood T cell repertoires in COVID-19. Study context: The origin of the acute and convalescent COVID-19 samples was the United States, Italy and Spain.

Enrollees, roughly 18 to 90 years old, lived in 24 US areas. TCRdb's copy holds only in-frame clones and misses some; the assay was immunoSEQ multiplex PCR. The table records fewer than 450,000 clones, around 90% of them present only once. This CDR3 is built from 14 residues. CDR1 ENHRY and CDR2 SYGVKD come from the germline V gene. V lost 7 bases, J lost 2 bases, and 6 bases stayed unmatched. The clonotype was recovered from a woman aged 40-49 years with acute COVID-19. Sequenced material: PBMCs or T cells enriched from blood (not recorded which). V and J are TRBV10-3 and TRBJ1-2; 8 bases agree with TRBD1. CDR3 sequence reads: CAITDQGANYGYTF. The CDR3 DNA is TGTGCCATCACCGATCAGGGGGCGAACTATGGCTACACCTTC.